The 3 T cell receptor beta chains listed next were all sequenced from one sample in a study of CD8+ T cells in alopecia areata. Treatment denoted: oral pan-JAK inhibitor, 5-10 mg twice daily. Following extraction, RNA underwent reverse transcription to cDNA, which served as the sequencing template. Produced via immunoSEQ multiplex PCR; TCRdb's table is partial and in-frame only. This table holds 150,000 to 200,000 clones, 65% found once. The sample was CD4+ T cells sorted from blood, taken at week 4, from a patient treated with tofacitinib. These receptors all stem from a human donor with alopecia areata.

The chain has TRBV23-1 and TRBJ1-2; D is possibly TRBD1 (5 bases). TRBV23-1 is an ORF for which the function is uncertain. V lost 2 bases to trimming and J lost 6 bases, with 28 bases between them. The CDR3 runs 19 residues. The CDR3 DNA reads as TGCGCCAGCAGTCAAAGGTGCCGGGACCGGGGGAGGTGGTACAATGGCTACACCTTC. Translated, it gives CASSQRCRDRGRWYNGYTF.

The chain has TRBV15 and TRBJ2-7; possible D gene TRBD1, 5 bases. Germline values: CDR1 LNHNV, CDR2 YYDKDF (reference sequence). Trimming removed 1 base at V and 4 bases at J, with 14 bases between. CDR3 length: 15 residues. CDR3 DNA: TGTGCCACCAGCAGAGCGAAGGGGATGCAGTACGAGCAGTACTTC. Translating gives CATSRAKGMQYEQYF.

The chain carries TRBV30 and TRBJ1-3; D gene unclear. The CDR3 loop spans 13 amino acids. Looked up from germline, CDR1 is GTSNPN and CDR2 is SVGIG (reference sequence). Trimming left V 3 bases short and J 3 bases short, with 9 bases between. The DNA for the CDR3 is TGTGCCTGGAGATCCATGGGTGGAAACACCATATATTTT. This encodes CAWRSMGGNTIYF. Combining the CDR3 with reference TRBV30 and TRBJ1-3 gives the whole variable domain SQTIHQWPATLVQPVGSPLSLECTVEGTSNPNLYWYRQAAGRGLQLLFYSVGIGQISSEVPQNLSASRPQDRQFILSSKKLLLSDSGFYLCAWRSMGGNTIYFGEGSWLTVV.